The 23 T cell receptor beta chains in this list originate from one sample, sequenced in a study of a mutant IDH1 vaccine in newly diagnosed glioma. The protocol was immunoSEQ multiplex PCR, while the TCRdb copy is restricted to in-frame clones and leaves out a portion. The sample contains 30,000 or so clones, more than 85% of which appear only once. Indicated time point: baseline, week 1 (first vaccination visit). Treatment in this sample: pre-vaccination baseline after standard-of-care therapy. Sequenced here: PBMCs, sampled from a glioma patient treated with radiotherapy, temozolomide or both. These receptors all come from a woman aged 40 to 49 with glioma.

V gene TRBV7-8 combines with J gene TRBJ2-5; D possibly corresponds to TRBD2 (5 bases). This CDR3 has 17 residues. CDR1 is SGHVS and CDR2 is FQNEAQ in the germline V gene. V dropped 2 bases and J dropped 1 base, with 17 bases sitting between them. The CDR3 sequence: CASSLSPVEGPQETQYF. The CDR3 DNA reads as TGTGCCAGCAGCTTATCCCCGGTTGAGGGCCCCCAAGAGACCCAGTACTTC.

The chain couples TRBV14 to TRBJ1-2, with a tentative D call TRBD1 (5 bases). The V gene lost 2 bases and the J gene lost 10 bases, with 8 bases spanning the gap. Germline loops: CDR1 SGHDN, CDR2 FVKESK. The CDR3 is made up of 11 amino acids. CDR3 coding DNA: TGTGCCAGCAGCCAAAGGGACCTCTACACCTTC. This gives the protein CASSQRDLYTF.

The chain employs TRBV27 and TRBJ1-4; 9 bases fit TRBD1. In germline, CDR1 is MNHEY, CDR2 SMNVEV (reference sequence). CDR3 length equals 15 residues. V gave up 5 bases and J gave up 4 bases; unmatched junction bases: 5. CDR3 amino acids: CASSNTGGLNEKLFF. DNA for the CDR3: TGTGCCAGCAGTAACACAGGGGGCCTTAATGAAAAACTGTTTTTT. Combining the CDR3 with reference TRBV27 and TRBJ1-4 gives the whole variable domain EAQVTQNPRYLITVTGKKLTVTCSQNMNHEYMSWYRQDPGLGLRQIYYSMNVEVTDKGDVPEGYKVSRKEKRNFPLILESPSPNQTSLYFCASSNTGGLNEKLFFGSGTQLSVL.

The chain recombines TRBV6-5 with TRBJ1-5; tentatively, D is TRBD1 (5 bases). V lost 5 bases and J lost 3, with 11 bases in between. The CDR3 runs to 14 residues. CDR1 and CDR2 from the germline V gene are MNHEY and SVGAGI. The CDR3 region has the DNA TGTGCCAGCAGTCCAACAGGAGTCAATCAGCCCCAGCATTTT. It specifies CASSPTGVNQPQHF.

The genes are TRBV6-6 and TRBJ2-1; D may be TRBD2 (6 bases). The CDR3 has 14 residues. Trimming pared 2 bases from V and 7 bases from J, leaving 12 bases between. CDR1 and CDR2 (germline): MNHNY, SVGAGI (reference sequence). The CDR3 loop is CASSYGGLRNEQFF. The DNA for the CDR3 is TGTGCCAGCAGTTACGGGGGACTCCGAAATGAGCAGTTCTTC.

The rearrangement uses TRBV5-1 and TRBJ1-1; D not resolved. Germline assignment: CDR1 SGHRS and CDR2 YFSETQ. This CDR3 has 13 residues. Trimming left V 2 bases short and J 7 bases short, with 12 bases between. The CDR3 loop reads CASSFESFGEAFF. The CDR3 DNA reads TGCGCCAGCAGCTTTGAGTCCTTTGGTGAAGCTTTCTTT.

The genes are TRBV7-2 and TRBJ2-7, with 12 positions matching TRBD2. The CDR3 runs 15 residues. Germline CDR1 SGHTA, CDR2 FQGNSA. The V and J ends lost 2 bases and 2 bases, in that order; junction bases with no gene match: 1. Written as DNA, the CDR3 is TGTGCCAGCAGCTTACTAGCGGGAGGGCCCTACGAGCAGTACTTC. Amino acid sequence: CASSLLAGGPYEQYF.

This clone was counted only a few times. The V and J genes are TRBV18 and TRBJ2-2, with 8 bases fitting TRBD1. V lost 4 bases, J lost 2 bases, and 6 bases stayed unmatched. This CDR3 contains 16 residues. Germline V gene sequence: CDR1 KGHSH, CDR2 LQKENI. The CDR3 reads CASSLGQEPNTGELFF. CDR3 bases: TGTGCCAGCTCACTGGGACAGGAACCCAACACCGGGGAGCTGTTTTTT.

The chain couples TRBV29-1 to TRBJ1-2; no reliable D call. V was shortened by 7 bases and J by 1 base, with 10 bases between the two germline ends. Per the germline V gene, CDR1 is SQVTM and CDR2 is ANQGSEA. The CDR3 has 12 amino acids. The CDR3 coding sequence is TGCAGCGCAGACGGCCTTAACTATGGCTACACCTTC. Its translation: CSADGLNYGYTF. Variable domain in full (rest from reference TRBV29-1 and TRBJ1-2): SAVISQKPSRDICQRGTSLTIQCQVDSQVTMMFWYRQQPGQSLTLIATANQGSEATYESGFVIDKFPISRPNLTFSTLTVSNMSPEDSSIYLCSADGLNYGYTFGSGTRLTVV.

The V call is TRBV4-1, the J call TRBJ1-5; D remains ambiguous. Germline V CDR1 and CDR2: MGHRA, YSYEKL. Trimming pared 0 bases from V and 3 bases from J, leaving 3 bases between. This CDR3 contains 13 residues. Written as DNA, the CDR3 is TGCGCCAGCAGCCAAGAAGTCAATCAGCCCCAGCATTTT. As protein: CASSQEVNQPQHF.

The chain employs TRBV5-4 and TRBJ2-3; D is undetermined. The germline V gene has CDR1 SGHNT and CDR2 YYREEE (reference sequence). Deletions cut 4 bases from V and 2 bases from J, with 5 bases between. The CDR3 length is 12 residues. The CDR3 DNA follows: TGTGCCAGCAGCATATACACAGATACGCAGTATTTT. Protein product: CASSIYTDTQYF.

This chain uses TRBV19 with TRBJ2-7; no clear D gene. The V gene's germline CDR1 is LNHDA and CDR2 SQIVND (reference sequence). Trimming left V 3 bases short and J 5 bases short, with 5 bases between. The CDR3 spans 11 residues. For the CDR3, the DNA is TGTGCCAGTAGTATGTATGACGAGCAGTACTTC. Its protein product is CASSMYDEQYF.

The rearrangement uses TRBV18 and TRBJ2-5; D remains unclear. In germline, CDR1 is KGHSH, CDR2 LQKENI. This CDR3 spans 17 amino acids. Trimming cost V 3 bases and J 1 base, with 18 bases left between them. The CDR3 loop reads CASSPTQRLSFQETQYF. The DNA of the CDR3 is TGTGCCAGCTCACCCACACAGAGATTGAGCTTCCAAGAGACCCAGTACTTC.

The V gene is TRBV7-3, the J gene TRBJ2-1; 11 bases are a match to TRBD2. J lost 4 bases, V lost 4 bases, and 3 bases had no gene match. This CDR3 is built from 15 residues. The germline V gene encodes CDR1 SGHTA and CDR2 FQGTGA. CDR3 residues: CASSSTSGRYNEQFF. In DNA form, the CDR3 reads TGTGCCAGCAGCTCAACTAGCGGGAGATACAATGAGCAGTTCTTC.

The V call is TRBV10-3, the J call TRBJ1-6; D gene uncertain. Trimming cost V 4 bases and J 1 base, with 11 bases left between them. Germline V CDR1 and CDR2: ENHRY, SYGVKD. The CDR3 extends over 16 amino acids. The CDR3 reads CAISGGIGSYNSPLHF. In nucleotides, the CDR3 is TGTGCCATCAGTGGGGGAATCGGGTCCTATAATTCACCCCTCCACTTT.

This rearrangement joins TRBV2 to TRBJ2-3; 12 nucleotides match TRBD2. The CDR3 contains 14 residues. The junction had 2 bases not matched to a gene; V was cut back by 6 bases and J by 4 bases. Germline V CDR1 and CDR2: SNHLY, FYNNEI. The CDR3 nucleotides are TGTGCCAGCAGACTAGCGGGAGGATCAGATACGCAGTATTTT. Translating gives CASRLAGGSDTQYF. Combining the CDR3 with reference TRBV2 and TRBJ2-3 gives the whole variable domain EPEVTQTPSHQVTQMGQEVILRCVPISNHLYFYWYRQILGQKVEFLVSFYNNEISEKSEIFDDQFSVERPDGSNFTLKIRSTKLEDSAMYFCASRLAGGSDTQYFGPGTRLTVL.

The gene calls are TRBV27 and TRBJ2-3; D ambiguous. Germline V gene data show CDR1 as MNHEY and CDR2 as SMNVEV (reference sequence). Trimming took 5 bases from V and 2 from J, leaving 17 bases between them. The CDR3 contains 16 residues. The CDR3 sequence is CASSPRILSLTDTQYF. DNA for the CDR3: TGTGCCAGCAGTCCGCGGATCCTTTCCCTCACAGATACGCAGTATTTT.

This sequence joins TRBV29-1 and TRBJ1-4, with D unclear. V was clipped by 6 bases and J by 6 bases, with 11 bases between them. CDR3 length: 12 residues. Germline V gene lookup returns CDR1 SQVTM and CDR2 ANQGSEA. Here the CDR3 reads CSVRGDDEKLFF. DNA of the CDR3: TGCAGCGTCCGCGGGGATGATGAAAAACTGTTTTTT.

The chain recombines TRBV11-2 with TRBJ2-2; tentative D call: TRBD1 (6 bases). The germline V gene has CDR1 SGHAT and CDR2 FQNNGV. Trimming removed 5 bases from V and 7 bases from J, with 11 bases in between. This CDR3 has 13 residues. The CDR3 sequence is CASSVTGIGELFF. The CDR3 DNA reads as TGTGCCAGCAGCGTAACAGGGATCGGGGAGCTGTTTTTT.

The genes are TRBV7-9 and TRBJ1-2; the D is unclear. CDR1 is SEHNR, CDR2 FQNEAQ, per germline (reference sequence). Trimming removed 5 bases at V and 3 bases at J, with 10 bases between. This CDR3 has 13 amino acids. CDR3 sequence reads: CASSRSDDYGYTF. CDR3 nucleotides: TGTGCCAGCAGCCGATCTGACGACTATGGCTACACCTTC. Based on the CDR3 plus reference TRBV7-9 and TRBJ1-2, the full variable domain is DTGVSQNPRHKITKRGQNVTFRCDPISEHNRLYWYRQTLGQGPEFLTYFQNEAQLEKSRLLSDRFSAERPKGSFSTLEIQRTEQGDSAMYLCASSRSDDYGYTFGSGTRLTVV.

The CDR3 loop reads CASSRVTSGYTYEQYF. For the CDR3, the DNA is TGTGCCAGCAGCCGAGTTACTAGCGGATATACCTACGAGCAGTACTTC. The rearrangement joins TRBV4-2 to TRBJ2-7, with 8 bases aligning to TRBD2. This CDR3 is 16 amino acids long. Trimming cost V 4 bases and J 2 bases; bases outside gene matches: 10. Per germline, CDR1 LGHNA and CDR2 YNFKEQ.

The gene calls are TRBV4-3 and TRBJ2-2; weak D call: TRBD1 (6 bases). The CDR3 length is 15 residues. Germline loops: CDR1 LGHNA, CDR2 YSLEER. The V end lost 0 bases, the J end lost 5 bases, and 10 bases lay between the germline ends. The CDR3 protein is CASSQDTGLTGELFF. CDR3 sequence (DNA): TGCGCCAGCAGCCAAGATACAGGGCTAACCGGGGAGCTGTTTTTT.

The CDR3 coding sequence is TGCAGCGTTGGACTAGCGGGGGGGCCCTCCTACAATGAGCAGTTCTTC. Translation: CSVGLAGGPSYNEQFF. This chain uses TRBV29-1 with TRBJ2-1, with 14 bases identical to TRBD2. Germline V gene lookup returns CDR1 SQVTM and CDR2 ANQGSEA. This CDR3 region has 16 residues. V lost 4 bases, J lost 0 bases, and 2 bases stayed unmatched.